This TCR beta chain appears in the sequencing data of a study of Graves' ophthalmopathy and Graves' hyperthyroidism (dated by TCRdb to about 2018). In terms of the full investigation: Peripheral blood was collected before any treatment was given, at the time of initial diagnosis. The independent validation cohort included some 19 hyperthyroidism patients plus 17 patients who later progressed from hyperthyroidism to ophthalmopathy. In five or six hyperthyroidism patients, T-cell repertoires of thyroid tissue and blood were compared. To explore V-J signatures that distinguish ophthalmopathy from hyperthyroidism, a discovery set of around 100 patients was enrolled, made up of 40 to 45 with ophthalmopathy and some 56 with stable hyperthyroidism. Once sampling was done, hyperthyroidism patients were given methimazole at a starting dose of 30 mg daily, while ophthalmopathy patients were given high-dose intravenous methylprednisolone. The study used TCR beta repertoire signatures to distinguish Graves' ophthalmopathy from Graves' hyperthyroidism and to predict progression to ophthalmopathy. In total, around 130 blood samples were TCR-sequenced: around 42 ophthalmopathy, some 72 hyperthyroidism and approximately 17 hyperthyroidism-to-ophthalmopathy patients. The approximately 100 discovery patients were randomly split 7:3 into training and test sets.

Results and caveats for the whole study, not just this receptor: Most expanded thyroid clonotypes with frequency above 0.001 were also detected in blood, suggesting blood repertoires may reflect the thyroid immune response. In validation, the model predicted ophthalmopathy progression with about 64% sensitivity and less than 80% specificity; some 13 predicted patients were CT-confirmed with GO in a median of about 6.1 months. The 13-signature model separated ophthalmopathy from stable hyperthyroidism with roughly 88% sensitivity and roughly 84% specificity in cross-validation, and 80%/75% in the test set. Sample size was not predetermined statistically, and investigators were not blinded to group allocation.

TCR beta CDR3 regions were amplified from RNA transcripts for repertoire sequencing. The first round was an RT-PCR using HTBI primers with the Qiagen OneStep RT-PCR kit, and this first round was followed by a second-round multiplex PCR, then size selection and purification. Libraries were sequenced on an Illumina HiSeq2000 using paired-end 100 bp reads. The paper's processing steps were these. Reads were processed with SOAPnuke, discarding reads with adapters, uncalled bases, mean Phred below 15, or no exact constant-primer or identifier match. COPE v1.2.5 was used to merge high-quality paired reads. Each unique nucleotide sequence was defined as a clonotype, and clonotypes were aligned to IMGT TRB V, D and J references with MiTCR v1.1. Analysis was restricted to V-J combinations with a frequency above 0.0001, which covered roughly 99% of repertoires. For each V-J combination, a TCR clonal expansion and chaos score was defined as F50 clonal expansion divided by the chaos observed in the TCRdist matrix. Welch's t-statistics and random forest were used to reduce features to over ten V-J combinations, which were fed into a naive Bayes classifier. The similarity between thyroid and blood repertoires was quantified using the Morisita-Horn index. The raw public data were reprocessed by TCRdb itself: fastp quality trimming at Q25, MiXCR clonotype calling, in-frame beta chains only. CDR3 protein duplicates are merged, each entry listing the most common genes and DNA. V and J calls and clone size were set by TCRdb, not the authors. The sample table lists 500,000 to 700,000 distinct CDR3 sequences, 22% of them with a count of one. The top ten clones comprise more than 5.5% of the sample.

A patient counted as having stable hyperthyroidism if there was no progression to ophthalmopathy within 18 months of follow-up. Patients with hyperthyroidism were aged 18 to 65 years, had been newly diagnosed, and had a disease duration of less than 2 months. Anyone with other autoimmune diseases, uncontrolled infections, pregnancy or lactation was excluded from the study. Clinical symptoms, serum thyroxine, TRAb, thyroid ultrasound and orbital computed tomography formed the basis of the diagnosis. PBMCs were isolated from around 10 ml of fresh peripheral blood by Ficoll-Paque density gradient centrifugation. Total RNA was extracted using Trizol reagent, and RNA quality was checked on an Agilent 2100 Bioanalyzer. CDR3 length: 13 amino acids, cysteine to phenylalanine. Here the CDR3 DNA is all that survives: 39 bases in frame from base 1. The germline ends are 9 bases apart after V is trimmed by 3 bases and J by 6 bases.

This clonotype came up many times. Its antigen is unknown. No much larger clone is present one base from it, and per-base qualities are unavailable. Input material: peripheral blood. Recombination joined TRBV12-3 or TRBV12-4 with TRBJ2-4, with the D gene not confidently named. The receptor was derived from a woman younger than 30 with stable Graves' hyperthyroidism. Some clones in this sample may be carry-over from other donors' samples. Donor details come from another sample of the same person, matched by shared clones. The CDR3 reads CASSFNYRNIQYF. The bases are TGTGCCAGCAGTTTTAACTATAGAAACATTCAGTACTTC.